These 7 T cell receptor beta chains originate from one sample sequenced in a study of post-analysis software for immune sequencing data. Study-wide results and limits: Patients used several TRBV segments, including TRBV5-6, TRBV5-1 and TRBV20-1, more often than controls.

Researchers reported that TCR beta cDNA libraries carried unique molecular identifiers. A single record per CDR3 protein comes from TCRdb applying MiXCR to the PCR reads. The sample has some 500,000 distinct CDR3 sequences; under 55% are singletons. The antigens for these receptors are not known. Sequenced material: blood. The receptors derive from a girl aged 5-17 years with multiple sclerosis.

In its sample, this clonotype was seen a few times. This chain joins TRBV11-2 and TRBJ2-7; tentative D call: TRBD2 (7 bases). The CDR3 length is 15 residues. Trimming took 5 bases from V and 0 from J, leaving 14 bases between them. CDR1 SGHAT and CDR2 FQNNGV come from the germline V gene. The CDR3 sequence: CASSGGGEPSYEQYF. CDR3 DNA sequence: TGTGCCAGCAGCGGAGGGGGGGAACCCTCCTACGAGCAGTACTTC.

A note on this clonotype: The germline gene is not matched at one end of the junction; a read error may be the cause. The gene calls are TRBV7-7 and TRBJ2-3; a possible D gene is TRBD2 (6 bases). The length of the CDR3 is 14 residues. The germline CDR1 and CDR2 sequences are SSHAT and FNYEAQ (reference sequence). The CDR3 is CASSPAGLRDTQYF. CDR3 sequence (DNA): TGTGCTAGCAGCCCAGCGGGCCTAAGGGATACGCAGTATTTT.

This clonotype was counted only a few times. V and J are TRBV29-1 and TRBJ1-2; weak D call: TRBD1 (6 bases). CDR3 size: 13 residues. Germline-derived CDR1 and CDR2 are SQVTM and ANQGSEA. V was shortened by 6 bases and J by 5 bases, with 16 bases between the two germline ends. CDR3 sequence (DNA): TGCAGCGTCGAAATCCAGGGGAGATATGGCTACACCTTC. It is translated as CSVEIQGRYGYTF.

This clonotype was seen a handful of times. This chain links TRBV28 with TRBJ2-5; the D is unclear. Trimming left V 4 bases short and J 3 bases short, with 6 bases between. The CDR3 contains 12 residues. The germline V gene has CDR1 MDHEN and CDR2 SYDVKM. Written as DNA, the CDR3 is TGTGCCAGCAGTTCGGCGGAAGAGACCCAGTACTTC. It yields the protein CASSSAEETQYF.

V is TRBV7-9 and J is TRBJ2-7; TRBD1 aligns across 12 bases. J lost 2 bases, V lost 5 bases, and 7 bases had no gene match. This CDR3 has 16 residues. Germline-derived CDR1 and CDR2 are SEHNR and FQNEAQ (reference sequence). Written as DNA, the CDR3 is TGTGCCAGCAGCATTAAAGGGACAGGGGGCCCCTACGAGCAGTACTTC. Its translation is CASSIKGTGGPYEQYF.

V usage is TRBV9 and J usage is TRBJ2-1, with a possible D match to TRBD2 (6 bases). The CDR3 runs 16 residues. V gave up 0 bases and J gave up 4 bases, with 14 bases separating them. CDR1 is SGDLS and CDR2 is YYNGEE in the germline V gene. The CDR3 region is CASSVASAGTYNEQFF. CDR3 bases: TGTGCCAGCAGCGTAGCCTCGGCGGGAACTTACAATGAGCAGTTCTTC.

The V call is TRBV12-3 or TRBV12-4, the J call TRBJ1-4, with a weak D call TRBD1 (5 bases). V lost 3 bases to trimming and J lost 7 bases, with 18 bases between them. The CDR3 is 16 residues long. The CDR3 DNA reads TGTGCCAGCAGTTTTTCTTCGGCGGGGCTAGGTGAAAAACTGTTTTTT. Its protein product is CASSFSSAGLGEKLFF.